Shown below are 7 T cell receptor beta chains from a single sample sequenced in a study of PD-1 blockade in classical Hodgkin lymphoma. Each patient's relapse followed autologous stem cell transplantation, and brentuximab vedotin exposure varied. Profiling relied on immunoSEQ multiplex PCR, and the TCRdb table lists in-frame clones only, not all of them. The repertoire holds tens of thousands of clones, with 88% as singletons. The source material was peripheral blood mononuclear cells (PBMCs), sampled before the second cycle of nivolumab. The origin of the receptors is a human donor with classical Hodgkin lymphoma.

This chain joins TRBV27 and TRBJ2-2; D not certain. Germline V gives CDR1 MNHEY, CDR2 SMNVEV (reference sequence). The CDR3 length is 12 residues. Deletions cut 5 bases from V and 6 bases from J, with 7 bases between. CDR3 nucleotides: TGTGCCAGCAGTCCTATTTCCGGGGAGCTGTTTTTT. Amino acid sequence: CASSPISGELFF.

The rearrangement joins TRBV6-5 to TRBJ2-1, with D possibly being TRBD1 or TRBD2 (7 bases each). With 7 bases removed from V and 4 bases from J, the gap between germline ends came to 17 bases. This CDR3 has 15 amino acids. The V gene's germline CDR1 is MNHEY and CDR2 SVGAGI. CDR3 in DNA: TGTGCCAGCACCCAGGGGGGGAATAGGTACAATGAGCAGTTCTTC. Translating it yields CASTQGGNRYNEQFF.

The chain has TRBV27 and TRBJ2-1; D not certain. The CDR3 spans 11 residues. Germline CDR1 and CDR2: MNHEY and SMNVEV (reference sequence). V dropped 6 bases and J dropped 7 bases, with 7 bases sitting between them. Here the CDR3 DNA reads TGTGCCAGCAGGGACGTAAATGAGCAGTTCTTC. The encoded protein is CASRDVNEQFF.

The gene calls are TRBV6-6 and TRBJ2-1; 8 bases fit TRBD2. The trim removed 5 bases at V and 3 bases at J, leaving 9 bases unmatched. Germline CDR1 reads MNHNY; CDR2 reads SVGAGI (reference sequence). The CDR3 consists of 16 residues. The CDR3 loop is CASSNPLGLDYNEQFF. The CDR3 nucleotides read TGTGCCAGCAGTAACCCGCTGGGACTAGACTACAATGAGCAGTTCTTC.

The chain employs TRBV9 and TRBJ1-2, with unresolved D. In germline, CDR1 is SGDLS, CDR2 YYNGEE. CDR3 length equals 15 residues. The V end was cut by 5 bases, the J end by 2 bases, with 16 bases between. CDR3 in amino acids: CASSEPTTANYGYTF. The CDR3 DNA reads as TGTGCCAGCAGTGAACCCACCACCGCCAACTATGGCTACACCTTC. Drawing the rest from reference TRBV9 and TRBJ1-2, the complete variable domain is DSGVTQTPKHLITATGQRVTLRCSPRSGDLSVYWYQQSLDQGLQFLIQYYNGEERAKGNILERFSAQQFPDLHSELNLSSLELGDSALYFCASSEPTTANYGYTFGSGTRLTVV.

CDR3: CASSQQGHEQYF. Written as DNA, the CDR3 is TGCGCCAGCAGCCAACAGGGCCACGAGCAGTACTTC. The rearrangement links TRBV5-1 to TRBJ2-7, with D perhaps matching TRBD1 (6 bases). The CDR3 loop spans 12 amino acids. Between the trimmed V and J ends, which lost 4 bases and 5 bases, there was a span of 10 bases. Germline V gives CDR1 SGHRS, CDR2 YFSETQ.

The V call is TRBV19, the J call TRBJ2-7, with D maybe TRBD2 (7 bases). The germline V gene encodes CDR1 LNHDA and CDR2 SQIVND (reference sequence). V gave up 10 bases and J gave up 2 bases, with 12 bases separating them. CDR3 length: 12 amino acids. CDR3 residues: CATKGGPYEQYF. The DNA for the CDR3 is TGTGCCACAAAGGGGGGGCCCTACGAGCAGTACTTC.